A selection of T cell receptor beta chains follows, all from one sample in a study of T cell responses to AZD1222 COVID-19 vaccine. TCRdb keeps only in-frame clones here, not all; method: immunoSEQ multiplex PCR. The table includes around 160,000 clones, around nine tenths detected once. This material consisted of peripheral blood, taken on day 0 of MenACWY control vaccination. The origin of the receptors is an adult in good health. The CDR3 runs from the conserved cysteine through the conserved F or W. A D gene is named only where the DNA matches it firmly. Where a row states a size, it is once, few, many or the class of an expanded clone; other rows omit it.

CDR3: CARQGTGGYTF
DNA: TGTGCCAGACAGGGAACCGGTGGCTACACCTTC
size: once
D: NA
J: TRBJ1-2
V: TRBV2
length: 11

CDR3: CATSDLLSGSAEQFF
DNA: TGTGCCACCAGTGATTTGCTGAGCGGGAGCGCTGAGCAGTTCTTC
size: NA
D: TRBD2
J: TRBJ2-1
V: TRBV24-1
length: 15

CDR3: CASREGLQGSGETQYF
DNA: TGCGCCAGCCGGGAGGGATTACAGGGGTCGGGGGAGACCCAGTACTTC
size: NA
D: NA
J: TRBJ2-5
V: TRBV5-1
length: 16

CDR3: CASSRLGQGVGYTF
DNA: TGTGCCAGCAGCCGGTTGGGACAGGGAGTTGGCTACACCTTC
size: NA
D: TRBD1
J: TRBJ1-2
V: TRBV3-1/TRBV3-2
length: 14

CDR3: CSVRDRVMNTEAFF
DNA: TGCAGCGTTCGGGACAGGGTCATGAACACTGAAGCTTTCTTT
size: NA
D: TRBD1
J: TRBJ1-1
V: TRBV29-1
length: 14

CDR3: CASSVEISGANVLTF
DNA: TGTGCCAGCAGCGTAGAAATTTCTGGGGCCAACGTCCTGACTTTC
size: NA
D: NA
J: TRBJ2-6
V: TRBV9
length: 15

CDR3: CASSLEWGDEQYF
DNA: TGTGCCAGCAGCTTAGAATGGGGGGATGAGCAGTACTTC
size: few
D: NA
J: TRBJ2-7
V: TRBV11-2
length: 13

CDR3: CASTSSASGSGQFF
DNA: TGTGCCAGCACATCGAGTGCTAGCGGGAGCGGGCAGTTCTTC
size: NA
D: TRBD2
J: TRBJ2-1
V: TRBV6-5
length: 14

CDR3: CASSLKGTGLVYTF
DNA: TGTGCCAGCAGTTTAAAGGGGACAGGGCTAGTGTACACCTTC
size: NA
D: TRBD1
J: TRBJ1-2
V: TRBV27
length: 14

CDR3: CASSLGFIPARNTIYF
DNA: TGTGCCAGCAGCTTAGGGTTTATTCCGGCGAGGAACACCATATATTTT
size: NA
D: NA
J: TRBJ1-3
V: TRBV11-2
length: 16

CDR3: CASSPDLGEQYF
DNA: TGTGCCAGCAGCCCAGATTTAGGGGAGCAGTACTTC
size: NA
D: NA
J: TRBJ2-7
V: TRBV2
length: 12

CDR3: CSASGTGPYNEQFF
DNA: TGCAGTGCTAGTGGGACAGGGCCCTACAATGAGCAGTTCTTC
size: NA
D: TRBD1
J: TRBJ2-1
V: TRBV20-1
length: 14

CDR3: CASSEIRRGPGELFF
DNA: TGCGCCAGCAGTGAAATTCGTCGGGGCCCCGGGGAGCTGTTTTTT
size: NA
D: NA
J: TRBJ2-2
V: TRBV10-2
length: 15

CDR3: CATSRDFSPNQPQHF
DNA: TGTGCCACCAGCAGAGATTTCAGTCCCAATCAGCCCCAGCATTTT
size: NA
D: NA
J: TRBJ1-5
V: TRBV15
length: 15

CDR3: CASTWVGGRTSGANVLTF
DNA: TGTGCCAGTACATGGGTGGGAGGGCGGACCTCTGGGGCCAACGTCCTGACTTTC
size: NA
D: TRBD2
J: TRBJ2-6
V: TRBV19
length: 18

CDR3: CASSFSSSYEQYF
DNA: TGTGCCAGCAGTTTTTCCAGCTCCTACGAGCAGTACTTC
size: NA
D: NA
J: TRBJ2-7
V: TRBV27
length: 13

CDR3: CAISGRDTEAFF
DNA: TGTGCCATCAGTGGTAGGGATACTGAAGCTTTCTTT
size: NA
D: NA
J: TRBJ1-1
V: TRBV10-3
length: 12

CDR3: CASGPGQGSYEQYF
DNA: TGTGCTAGTGGTCCCGGACAGGGTTCCTACGAGCAGTACTTC
size: NA
D: TRBD1
J: TRBJ2-7
V: TRBV12-5
length: 14

CDR3: CATSRTGTGGNEQYF
DNA: TGTGCCACCAGCAGGACGGGGACAGGGGGCAACGAGCAGTACTTC
size: NA
D: TRBD1
J: TRBJ2-7
V: TRBV15
length: 15

CDR3: CASSSVRDGYNEQFF
DNA: TGTGCCAGCAGCTCGGTGCGGGATGGGTACAATGAGCAGTTCTTC
size: NA
D: NA
J: TRBJ2-1
V: TRBV27
length: 15

CDR3: CATTQDSGNTIYF
DNA: TGTGCCACGACACAGGACTCTGGAAACACCATATATTTT
size: NA
D: NA
J: TRBJ1-3
V: TRBV2
length: 13

CDR3: CASSPTSGTSSEQFF
DNA: TGTGCCAGCTCACCCACATCGGGGACTAGCAGTGAGCAGTTCTTC
size: NA
D: TRBD2
J: TRBJ2-1
V: TRBV18
length: 15

CDR3: CASSLAGSSYNEQFF
DNA: TGTGCCAGCAGCTTGGCGGGAAGCTCCTACAATGAGCAGTTCTTC
size: NA
D: NA
J: TRBJ2-1
V: TRBV7-3
length: 15

CDR3: CASSTGTGRFDYGYTF
DNA: TGTGCCAGCAGCACGGGGACAGGGAGGTTTGACTATGGCTACACCTTC
size: NA
D: TRBD1
J: TRBJ1-2
V: TRBV28
length: 16

CDR3: CASSRGSGSAYYNEQFF
DNA: TGTGCCAGCAGCCGCGGGAGCGGGAGCGCCTATTACAATGAGCAGTTCTTC
size: once
D: TRBD2
J: TRBJ2-1
V: TRBV5-4
length: 17

CDR3: CASSQGSPLPTDTQYF
DNA: TGTGCCAGCAGCCAAGGGAGTCCTCTGCCCACAGATACGCAGTATTTT
size: once
D: NA
J: TRBJ2-3
V: TRBV3-1/TRBV3-2
length: 16

CDR3: CASSKHRDKHQHF
DNA: TGTGCCAGTAGTAAACACCGGGACAAGCACCAGCATTTT
size: NA
D: NA
J: TRBJ1-5
V: TRBV19
length: 13

CDR3: CASSLSGLAGLITDTQYF
DNA: TGTGCCAGCAGCTTAAGCGGGCTAGCGGGCCTGATCACAGATACGCAGTATTTT
size: NA
D: TRBD2
J: TRBJ2-3
V: TRBV7-3
length: 18

CDR3: CASSSGGSSYNEQFF
DNA: TGTGCCAGCAGCTCCGGCGGGAGCTCCTACAATGAGCAGTTCTTC
size: NA
D: TRBD2
J: TRBJ2-1
V: TRBV6-5
length: 15

CDR3: CASSLTGQGRNEQFF
DNA: TGTGCCAGCAGCTTAACGGGACAGGGGAGAAATGAGCAGTTCTTC
size: NA
D: TRBD1
J: TRBJ2-1
V: TRBV6-5
length: 15

CDR3: CASSKQTGIVEKLFF
DNA: TGTGCCAGCAGCAAACAGACAGGGATAGTTGAAAAACTGTTTTTT
size: few
D: TRBD1
J: TRBJ1-4
V: TRBV7-8
length: 15

CDR3: CASSLLQGTYGYTF
DNA: TGTGCCAGCAGCTTATTACAGGGGACTTATGGCTACACCTTC
size: once
D: TRBD1
J: TRBJ1-2
V: TRBV7-9
length: 14

CDR3: CASSPLPGRVNTEAFF
DNA: TGTGCCAGCTCACCACTCCCCGGCAGGGTGAACACTGAAGCTTTCTTT
size: NA
D: NA
J: TRBJ1-1
V: TRBV18
length: 16

CDR3: CASSVRLTGPLAKNIQYF
DNA: TGTGCCAGCAGTGTACGGTTGACAGGACCTCTAGCCAAAAACATTCAGTACTTC
size: NA
D: NA
J: TRBJ2-4
V: TRBV6-1
length: 18

CDR3: CASSGTGGSNQPQHF
DNA: TGTGCCAGCTCAGGTACAGGGGGTAGCAATCAGCCCCAGCATTTT
size: NA
D: TRBD1
J: TRBJ1-5
V: TRBV18
length: 15

CDR3: CASSLDGSSETQYF
DNA: TGTGCCAGCAGCTTAGACGGGAGCTCGGAGACCCAGTACTTC
size: NA
D: NA
J: TRBJ2-5
V: TRBV7-9
length: 14

CDR3: CASSHTGAGNTIYF
DNA: TGTGCCAGCAGCCACACAGGGGCAGGAAACACCATATATTTT
size: NA
D: TRBD1
J: TRBJ1-3
V: TRBV3-1/TRBV3-2
length: 14

CDR3: CASRAHGMGTGELFF
DNA: TGCGCCAGCAGGGCCCATGGGATGGGAACCGGGGAGCTGTTTTTT
size: NA
D: NA
J: TRBJ2-2
V: TRBV10-1
length: 15

CDR3: CASSLGGGLYEQYF
DNA: TGTGCCAGCAGCTTAGGGGGCGGGCTCTACGAGCAGTACTTC
size: NA
D: NA
J: TRBJ2-7
V: TRBV7-2
length: 14

CDR3: CATSPSGRTGELFF
DNA: TGTGCCACCAGCCCGAGCGGGAGGACCGGGGAGCTGTTTTTT
size: once
D: TRBD2
J: TRBJ2-2
V: TRBV6-8
length: 14

CDR3: CASSSGNKDTQYF
DNA: TGTGCCAGCAGTTCCGGGAATAAAGATACGCAGTATTTT
size: NA
D: NA
J: TRBJ2-3
V: TRBV28
length: 13

CDR3: CASSDNNQPQHF
DNA: TGTGCCAGCAGTGACAACAATCAGCCCCAGCATTTT
size: NA
D: NA
J: TRBJ1-5
V: TRBV6-1
length: 12

CDR3: CASSLSGLRGGYTF
DNA: TGTGCCAGCAGTTTATCGGGGCTCAGGGGCGGCTACACCTTC
size: NA
D: NA
J: TRBJ1-2
V: TRBV28
length: 14

CDR3: CASSPGQGNEQYF
DNA: TGTGCCTCGTCCCCAGGACAGGGAAACGAGCAGTACTTC
size: many
D: TRBD1
J: TRBJ2-7
V: TRBV2
length: 13

CDR3: CAWRVVTDTQYF
DNA: TGTGCCTGGCGGGTCGTCACAGATACGCAGTATTTT
size: NA
D: NA
J: TRBJ2-3
V: TRBV24-1
length: 12

CDR3: CASSLSSDSNQPQHF
DNA: TGTGCCAGCAGTTTATCGTCAGATAGCAATCAGCCCCAGCATTTT
size: NA
D: NA
J: TRBJ1-5
V: TRBV27
length: 15

CDR3: CASSLVGGPGPYEQYF
DNA: TGTGCCAGCAGCTTAGTAGGCGGGCCGGGGCCCTACGAGCAGTACTTC
size: once
D: NA
J: TRBJ2-7
V: TRBV7-2
length: 16

CDR3: CASSLGLVTDTQYF
DNA: TGTGCCAGCAGTCTAGGGTTGGTCACAGATACGCAGTATTTT
size: NA
D: NA
J: TRBJ2-3
V: TRBV6-5
length: 14

CDR3: CASSYSTGGLYGYTF
DNA: TGTGCCAGCAGTTACTCGACAGGGGGCCTCTATGGCTACACCTTC
size: NA
D: TRBD1
J: TRBJ1-2
V: TRBV6-5
length: 15

CDR3: CASSFKSGANTGGLFF
DNA: TGCGCCAGCAGCTTCAAATCCGGGGCGAACACCGGGGGGCTGTTTTTT
size: NA
D: NA
J: TRBJ2-2
V: TRBV5-1
length: 16

CDR3: CASSQSDEQYF
DNA: TGTGCCAGCAGCCAATCAGACGAGCAGTACTTC
size: few
D: NA
J: TRBJ2-7
V: TRBV16
length: 11

CDR3: CASSLKEGLSPLHF
DNA: TGTGCCAGCAGCCTCAAGGAGGGACTCTCACCCCTCCACTTT
size: NA
D: NA
J: TRBJ1-6
V: TRBV7-9
length: 14

CDR3: CASRLRFSSYNEQFF
DNA: TGTGCCAGCAGACTCAGGTTCAGCTCCTACAATGAGCAGTTCTTC
size: NA
D: NA
J: TRBJ2-1
V: TRBV27
length: 15